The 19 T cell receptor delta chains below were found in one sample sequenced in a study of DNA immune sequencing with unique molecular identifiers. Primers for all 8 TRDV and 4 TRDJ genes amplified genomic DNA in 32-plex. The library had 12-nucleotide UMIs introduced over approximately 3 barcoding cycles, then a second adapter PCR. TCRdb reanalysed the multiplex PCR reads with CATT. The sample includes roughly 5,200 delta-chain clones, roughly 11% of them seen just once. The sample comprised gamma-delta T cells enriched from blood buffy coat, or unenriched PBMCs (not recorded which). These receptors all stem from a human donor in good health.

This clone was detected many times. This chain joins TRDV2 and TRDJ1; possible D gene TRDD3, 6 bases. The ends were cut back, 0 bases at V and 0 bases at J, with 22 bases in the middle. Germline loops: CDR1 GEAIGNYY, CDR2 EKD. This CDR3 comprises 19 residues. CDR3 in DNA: TGTGCCTGTGACACCGTAAAGGTACTAGGGGATTCCGACACCGATAAACTCATCTTT. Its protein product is CACDTVKVLGDSDTDKLIF.

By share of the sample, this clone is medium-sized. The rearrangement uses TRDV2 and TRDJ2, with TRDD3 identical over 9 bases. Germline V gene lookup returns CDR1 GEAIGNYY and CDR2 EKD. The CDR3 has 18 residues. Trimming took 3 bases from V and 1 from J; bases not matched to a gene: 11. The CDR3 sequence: CACDPIGDTRGLTAQLFF. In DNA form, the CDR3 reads TGTGCCTGTGACCCCATAGGGGATACGCGGGGTTTGACAGCACAACTCTTCTTT.

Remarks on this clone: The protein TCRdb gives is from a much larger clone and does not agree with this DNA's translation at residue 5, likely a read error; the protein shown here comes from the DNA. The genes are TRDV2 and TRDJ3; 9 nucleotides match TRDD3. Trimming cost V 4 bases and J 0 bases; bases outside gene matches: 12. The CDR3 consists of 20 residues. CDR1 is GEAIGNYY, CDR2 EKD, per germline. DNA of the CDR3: TGTGCCTGTGATGCCATTGTACTGGGGGAAAGCTCCTGGGACACCCGACAGATGTTTTTC. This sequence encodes CACDAIVLGESSWDTRQMFF.

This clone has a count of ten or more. As DNA, the CDR3 is TGTGCTCTTGGGGAACTGCCCGCCGTGGTTACTGGGGGATACAAGAGGCAGGCCGATAAACTCATCTTT. Translated, it gives CALGELPAVVTGGYKRQADKLIF. This chain uses TRDV1 with TRDJ1; 12 positions agree with TRDD3. TCRdb records no J gene; here it was assigned by comparing the DNA to germline. The CDR3 consists of 23 residues. J lost 3 bases, V lost 0 bases, and 23 bases had no gene match. Germline CDR1 is TSWWSYY and CDR2 is QGS.

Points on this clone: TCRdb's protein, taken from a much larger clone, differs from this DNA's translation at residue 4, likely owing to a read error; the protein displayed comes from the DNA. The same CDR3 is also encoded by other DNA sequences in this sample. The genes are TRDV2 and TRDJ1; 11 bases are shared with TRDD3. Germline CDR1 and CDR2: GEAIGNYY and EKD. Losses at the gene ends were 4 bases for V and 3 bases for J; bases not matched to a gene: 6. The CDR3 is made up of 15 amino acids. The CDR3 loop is CACEPLGDKSDKLIF. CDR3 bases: TGTGCCTGTGAACCACTGGGGGATAAATCCGATAAACTCATCTTT.

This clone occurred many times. The DNA for the CDR3 is TGTGCTCTTGGGGAACTCAGCCCGTCGTCGCGGGGAGTTACTGGGGGATACGGGTACACCGATAAACTCATCTTT. Protein product: CALGELSPSSRGVTGGYGYTDKLIF. The genes are TRDV1 and TRDJ1; 13 nucleotides line up with TRDD3. As TCRdb names no J gene, one was assigned here on the basis of a DNA match to germline. Looked up from germline, CDR1 is TSWWSYY and CDR2 is QGS. Losses at the gene ends were 0 bases for V and 0 bases for J; bases not matched to a gene: 25. CDR3 length: 25 amino acids.

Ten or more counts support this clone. CDR3 loop: CAFSKRPLPSAYTDKLIF. The CDR3 region has the DNA TGTGCCTTTTCAAAACGACCTCTACCCTCAGCGTACACCGATAAACTCATCTTT. The chain is built from TRDV3 and TRDJ1, with D unclear. The V and J ends lost 2 bases and 0 bases respectively, with 25 bases between them. Germline V gene sequence: CDR1 TVYSNPD, CDR2 GDNSRS (reference sequence). CDR3 length equals 18 residues.

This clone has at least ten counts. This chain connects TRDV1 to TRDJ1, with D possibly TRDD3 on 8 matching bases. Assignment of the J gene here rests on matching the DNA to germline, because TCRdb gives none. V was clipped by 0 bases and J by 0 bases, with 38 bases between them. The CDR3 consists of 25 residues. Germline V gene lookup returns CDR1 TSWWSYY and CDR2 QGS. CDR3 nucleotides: TGTGCTCTTGGGGAACTGGGTGGCTTCCTAACGTTTTTCGTACTGGGGGGTAGTAACACCGATAAACTCATCTTT. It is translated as CALGELGGFLTFFVLGGSNTDKLIF.

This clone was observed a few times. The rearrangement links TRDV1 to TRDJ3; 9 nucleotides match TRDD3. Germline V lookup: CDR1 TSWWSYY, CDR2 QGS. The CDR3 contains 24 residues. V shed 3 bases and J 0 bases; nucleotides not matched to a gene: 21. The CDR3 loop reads CALGDSDGLPRYWGSSWDTRQMFF. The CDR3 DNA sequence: TGTGCTCTTGGGGACTCCGATGGCCTTCCCCGGTACTGGGGGAGCTCCTGGGACACCCGACAGATGTTTTTC.

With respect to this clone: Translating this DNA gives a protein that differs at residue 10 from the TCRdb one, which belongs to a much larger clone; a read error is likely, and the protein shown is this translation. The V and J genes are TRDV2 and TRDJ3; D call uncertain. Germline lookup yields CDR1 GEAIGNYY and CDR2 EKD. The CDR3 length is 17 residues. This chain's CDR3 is CACDTSPPSLDTRQMFF. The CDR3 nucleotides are TGTGCCTGTGACACATCGCCCCCCTCCTTGGACACCCGACAGATGTTTTTC.

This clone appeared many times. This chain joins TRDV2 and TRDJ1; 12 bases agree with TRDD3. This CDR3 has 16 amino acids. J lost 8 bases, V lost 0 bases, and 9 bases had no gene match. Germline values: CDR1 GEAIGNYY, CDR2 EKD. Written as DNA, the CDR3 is TGTGCCTGTGACACCGTCTCTGGGGGATACGGAAAAAAACTCATCTTT. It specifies CACDTVSGGYGKKLIF.

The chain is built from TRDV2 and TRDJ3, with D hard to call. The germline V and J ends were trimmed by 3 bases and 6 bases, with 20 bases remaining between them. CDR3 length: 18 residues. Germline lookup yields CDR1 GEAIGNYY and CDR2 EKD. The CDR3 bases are TGTGCCTGTGACCAAATCAAGGAGGAGCCCTCGGACACCCGACAGATGTTTTTC. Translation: CACDQIKEEPSDTRQMFF.

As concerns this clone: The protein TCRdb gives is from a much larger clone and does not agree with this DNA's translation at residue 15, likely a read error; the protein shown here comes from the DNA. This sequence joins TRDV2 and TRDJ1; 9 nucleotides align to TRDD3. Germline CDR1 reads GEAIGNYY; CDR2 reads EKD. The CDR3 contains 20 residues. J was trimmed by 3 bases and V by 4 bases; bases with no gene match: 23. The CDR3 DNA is TGTGCCTGTGATAACCTTGGTACGGGGGGATACCGTACTTACGCCGATAAACTCATCTTT. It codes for CACDNLGTGGYRTYADKLIF.

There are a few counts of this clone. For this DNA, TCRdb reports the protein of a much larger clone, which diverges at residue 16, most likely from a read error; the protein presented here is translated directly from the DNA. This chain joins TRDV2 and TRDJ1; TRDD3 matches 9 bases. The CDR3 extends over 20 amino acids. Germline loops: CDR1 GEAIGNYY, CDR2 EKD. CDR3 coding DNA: TGTGCCTGTGATAACCTTGGTACGGGGGGATACCGTACTTACACCGTTAAACTCATCTTT. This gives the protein CACDNLGTGGYRTYTVKLIF.

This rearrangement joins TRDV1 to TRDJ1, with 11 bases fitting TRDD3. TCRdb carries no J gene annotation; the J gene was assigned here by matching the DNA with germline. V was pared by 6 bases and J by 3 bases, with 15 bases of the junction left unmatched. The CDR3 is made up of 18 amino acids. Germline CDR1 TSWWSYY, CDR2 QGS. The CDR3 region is CALGSPDWGIGRSDKLIF. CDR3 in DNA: TGTGCTCTTGGTTCCCCCGACTGGGGGATAGGGAGGTCCGATAAACTCATCTTT.

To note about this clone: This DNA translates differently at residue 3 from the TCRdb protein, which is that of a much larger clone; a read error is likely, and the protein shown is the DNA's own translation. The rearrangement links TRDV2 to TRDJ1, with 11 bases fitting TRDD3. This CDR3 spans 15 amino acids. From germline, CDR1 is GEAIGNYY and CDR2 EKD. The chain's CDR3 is CAYDLLGDRGDKLIF. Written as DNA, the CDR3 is TGTGCCTATGACCTACTGGGGGATAGGGGCGATAAACTCATCTTT.

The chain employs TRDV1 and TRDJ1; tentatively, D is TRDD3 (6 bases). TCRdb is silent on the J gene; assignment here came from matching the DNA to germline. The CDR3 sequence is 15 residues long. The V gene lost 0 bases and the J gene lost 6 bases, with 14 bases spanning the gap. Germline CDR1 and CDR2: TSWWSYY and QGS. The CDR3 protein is CALGELRGSPNKLIF. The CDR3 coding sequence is TGTGCTCTTGGGGAACTAAGGGGATCCCCCAATAAACTCATCTTT.

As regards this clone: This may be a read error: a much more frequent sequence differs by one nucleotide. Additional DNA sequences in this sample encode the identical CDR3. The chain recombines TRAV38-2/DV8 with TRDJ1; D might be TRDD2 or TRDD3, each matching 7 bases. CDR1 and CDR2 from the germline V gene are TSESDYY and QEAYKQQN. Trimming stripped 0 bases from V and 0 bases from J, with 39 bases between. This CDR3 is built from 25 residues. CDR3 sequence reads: CAYRSATFLPPRGDLRSFYTDKLIF. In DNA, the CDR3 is TGTGCTTATAGGAGCGCCACCTTCCTCCCCCCGCGGGGGGATTTACGGTCCTTTTACACCGATAAACTCATCTTT.

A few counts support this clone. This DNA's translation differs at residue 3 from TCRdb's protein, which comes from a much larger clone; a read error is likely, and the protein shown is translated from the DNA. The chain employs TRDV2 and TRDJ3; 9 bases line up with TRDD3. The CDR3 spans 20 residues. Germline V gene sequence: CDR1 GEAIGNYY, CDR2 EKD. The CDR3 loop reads CARDPIVLGESSWDTRQMFF. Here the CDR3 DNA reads TGTGCCCGTGATCCCATTGTACTGGGGGAAAGCTCCTGGGACACCCGACAGATGTTTTTC.